This T cell receptor (beta chain) was recovered during a study of blood T cell repertoires in COVID-19. Study summary: From T cells, B-cell-depleted T cells, or PBMCs came the material, which was cDNA or gDNA.

Original processing notes: Estimation of nucleated cell counts was performed using reference gene primer amplification. Here immunoSEQ multiplex PCR was the method, and the copy in TCRdb shows in-frame clones only, minus some. Clone size and V and J calls were adopted from that table, with D and trimming inferred from the DNA. The data show more than 65,000 clones, with approximately 88% seen just once and around 6.7% held by the top ten. The CDR3 has 13 residues. V lost 6 bases to trimming and J lost 2 bases, with 11 bases between them. Germline CDR1 SQVTM, CDR2 ANQGSEA. The sequencing sample was made of peripheral blood. The chain joins TRBV29-1 to TRBJ1-3; D is unresolved. This sequence originates from a woman aged 50 to 60 with acute or convalescent COVID-19. CDR3 protein: CSVPGSAGNTIYF. The CDR3 nucleotides read TGCAGCGTCCCAGGTTCTGCTGGAAACACCATATATTTT.